This entry lists 24 T cell receptor beta chains sequenced from one sample in a study of Graves' ophthalmopathy and Graves' hyperthyroidism. TCR beta CDR3 amplification used RNA transcripts. First-round RT-PCR with HTBI primers preceded a second-round multiplex PCR. MiXCR, applied by TCRdb to the multiplex PCR reads, yields one record per CDR3 protein. This table holds 170,000 or so distinct CDR3 sequences, approximately 40% found once. Source material: peripheral blood. All receptors derive from a man between 25 and 39 years old with Graves' ophthalmopathy.

This clonotype showed up many times. Here the CDR3 reads CASSYLFQDRAYEQYF. Here the CDR3 DNA reads TGTGCCAGCAGTTATCTTTTCCAGGACAGGGCCTACGAGCAGTACTTC. This rearrangement joins TRBV6-5 to TRBJ2-7; 8 positions agree with TRBD1. The V gene end was trimmed by 3 bases and the J gene end by 2 bases; junction bases not matched to a gene: 9. The CDR3 has 16 residues. Germline lookup yields CDR1 MNHEY and CDR2 SVGAGI.

This clonotype has at least ten counts. The gene calls are TRBV6-1 and TRBJ1-5; 11 bases are a match to TRBD1. CDR3 size: 17 residues. J was trimmed by 0 bases and V by 7 bases; bases with no gene match: 8. Germline lookup yields CDR1 MNHNS and CDR2 SASEGT. CDR3 sequence reads: CASMRTGGSPSNQPQHF. The CDR3 region has the DNA TGTGCCAGCATGAGGACAGGGGGCTCTCCTAGCAATCAGCCCCAGCATTTT.

This clonotype showed up just a few times. The chain has TRBV6-1 and TRBJ1-6; D remains ambiguous. Trimming stripped 2 bases from V and 9 bases from J, with 14 bases between. Germline values: CDR1 MNHNS, CDR2 SASEGT. The CDR3 has 15 residues. The CDR3 region has the DNA TGTGCCAGCAGTGAACGGCCTCTTTCCAGTTCACCCCTCCACTTT. It encodes CASSERPLSSSPLHF.

The chain couples TRBV7-2 to TRBJ1-1, with D possibly being TRBD1 (5 bases). The CDR3 is 16 residues long. Trimming took off 0 bases at V and 2 bases at J, with 13 bases between the two ends. Germline V gene data show CDR1 as SGHTA and CDR2 as FQGNSA. In nucleotides, the CDR3 is TGTGCCAGCAGCTTAGCGGCAGGGCAACCTAACACTGAAGCTTTCTTT. This encodes CASSLAAGQPNTEAFF.

CDR3 region: CASSPTGLTTEAFF. The CDR3 DNA follows: TGTGCCAGCAGCCCGACAGGGCTGACTACTGAAGCTTTCTTT. The chain has TRBV6-1 and TRBJ1-1, with 7 nucleotides matching TRBD1. This CDR3 comprises 14 residues. In germline, CDR1 is MNHNS, CDR2 SASEGT. J was trimmed by 5 bases and V by 6 bases; bases with no gene match: 9.

In its sample, this clonotype was seen many times. V gene TRBV6-5 combines with J gene TRBJ2-5; 9 bases match TRBD1. This CDR3 has 16 amino acids. The trim removed 6 bases at V and 1 base at J, leaving 9 bases unmatched. Germline values: CDR1 MNHEY, CDR2 SVGAGI. This CDR3 reads CASRPDGTGFQETQYF. The CDR3 nucleotides read TGTGCCAGCAGGCCCGACGGGACAGGGTTCCAAGAGACCCAGTACTTC.

This clonotype was recorded at least ten times. The V and J genes are TRBV12-3 or TRBV12-4 and TRBJ1-5, with a weak D call TRBD1 (6 bases). Trimming stripped 4 bases from V and 7 bases from J, with 17 bases between. CDR3 length: 15 amino acids. The CDR3, as DNA: TGTGCCAGCAGTTCCCGGGCCCCGGGGGCGCAGCCCCAGCATTTT. Translation: CASSSRAPGAQPQHF.

This clonotype was found a few times. The chain is built from TRBV7-2 and TRBJ2-5; tentative D call: TRBD1 (6 bases). Deletions cut 5 bases from V and 1 base from J, with 11 bases between. This CDR3 has 14 residues. CDR1 is SGHTA, CDR2 FQGNSA, per germline. CDR3 region: CASSPGVAQETQYF. The CDR3 DNA is TGTGCCAGCAGCCCAGGGGTAGCCCAAGAGACCCAGTACTTC.

This clonotype has just a few counts. The chain uses TRBV27 and TRBJ1-1; D perhaps matches TRBD1 (5 bases). Germline V gene sequence: CDR1 MNHEY, CDR2 SMNVEV (reference sequence). V was clipped by 4 bases and J by 4 bases, with 10 bases between them. CDR3 length equals 13 residues. As DNA, the CDR3 is TGTGCCAGCAGTTCATGGGACGGCACTGAAGCTTTCTTT. Protein: CASSSWDGTEAFF.

The chain combines TRBV18 with TRBJ1-3; 8 bases are a match to TRBD1. The CDR3 is 17 amino acids. CDR1 and CDR2 (germline): KGHSH, LQKENI. The trim removed 4 bases at V and 0 bases at J, leaving 8 bases unmatched. The CDR3 DNA reads as TGTGCCAGCTCACGGTGGGACAGGATGAACTCTGGAAACACCATATATTTT. It is translated as CASSRWDRMNSGNTIYF.

This CDR3 is CASRPGFHEQYF. The DNA for the CDR3 is TGTGCCAGCAGGCCAGGGTTCCACGAGCAGTACTTC. The chain carries TRBV6-2 or TRBV6-3 and TRBJ2-7; perhaps TRBD1 as D (5 bases). This CDR3 has 12 residues. V shed 6 bases and J shed 5 bases, with 11 bases lying between them. Germline V gene data show CDR1 as MNHEY and CDR2 as SVGEGT.

This clonotype was detected ten times or more. The chain has TRBV11-2 and TRBJ2-2; possible D gene TRBD2, 6 bases. Trimming cost V 1 base and J 5 bases, with 17 bases left between them. CDR3 length equals 17 residues. Germline lookup yields CDR1 SGHAT and CDR2 FQNNGV. CDR3 protein: CASSLVGPGVGTGELFF. CDR3 in DNA: TGTGCCAGCAGCTTAGTAGGGCCGGGAGTAGGGACCGGGGAGCTGTTTTTT.

The CDR3 DNA reads TGTGCCAGCAACCGACCACAGAATCCGGAACGTGGCTACACCTTC. Translation gives CASNRPQNPERGYTF. The rearrangement links TRBV7-2 to TRBJ1-2, with unresolved D. Trimming removed 7 bases from V and 7 bases from J, with 22 bases in between. Germline CDR1 reads SGHTA; CDR2 reads FQGNSA. The CDR3 loop spans 15 amino acids.

Written as DNA, the CDR3 is TGTGCCAGCAGTTCAACCTCTAGCGGGAGGTACGAGCAGTACTTC. It yields the protein CASSSTSSGRYEQYF. This chain uses TRBV28 with TRBJ2-7; 11 bases are shared with TRBD2. The CDR3 is made up of 15 amino acids. V lost 4 bases and J lost 4; bases outside the gene matches: 6. The germline V gene encodes CDR1 MDHEN and CDR2 SYDVKM.

This clonotype was seen many times. The chain has TRBV30 and TRBJ1-2, with no clear D. Trimming stripped 4 bases from V and 4 bases from J, with 10 bases between. The CDR3 totals 12 residues. CDR1 is GTSNPN, CDR2 SVGIG, per germline (reference sequence). CDR3 DNA: TGTGCCTGGAAGAGAGGACCCTATGGCTACACCTTC. Its protein product is CAWKRGPYGYTF.

The table lists this clonotype with many counts. The chain couples TRBV7-2 to TRBJ2-7; possibly TRBD1 for D (7 bases). The CDR3 runs to 15 residues. Per germline, CDR1 SGHTA and CDR2 FQGNSA. V was shortened by 4 bases and J by 0 bases, with 13 bases between the two germline ends. CDR3 coding DNA: TGTGCCAGCAGCTATACAGGGGACTTCTCCTACGAGCAGTACTTC. Translating it yields CASSYTGDFSYEQYF.

The rearrangement joins TRBV19 to TRBJ2-7; 8 bases align to TRBD2. Germline V gives CDR1 LNHDA, CDR2 SQIVND (reference sequence). The CDR3 runs to 16 residues. Trimming took 1 base from V and 0 from J; bases not matched to a gene: 5. CDR3 loop: CASSIAASGSSYEQYF. DNA for the CDR3: TGTGCCAGTAGTATAGCAGCGAGCGGGAGCTCCTACGAGCAGTACTTC.

The V call is TRBV14, the J call TRBJ1-5; D remains unclear. Germline CDR1 SGHDN, CDR2 FVKESK. V dropped 4 bases and J dropped 4 bases, with 5 bases sitting between them. This CDR3 is 12 amino acids long. The DNA of the CDR3 is TGTGCCAGCAGCCTCCGTAATCAGCCCCAGCATTTT. Protein: CASSLRNQPQHF.

This clonotype was counted at least ten times. V usage is TRBV11-3 and J usage is TRBJ2-2; D is possibly TRBD1 or TRBD2 (5 bases each). V was trimmed by 6 bases and J by 1 base, leaving 12 bases between them. CDR1 is SGHNT and CDR2 is YENEEA in the germline V gene. The CDR3 has 15 amino acids. CDR3 region: CASSGAGVNTGELFF. The CDR3 nucleotides are TGTGCCAGCAGTGGGGCCGGGGTGAACACCGGGGAGCTGTTTTTT.

This clonotype was recorded many times. The chain has TRBV6-1 and TRBJ2-4; the match to TRBD2 covers 13 bases. Germline V gene sequence: CDR1 MNHNS, CDR2 SASEGT. The length of the CDR3 is 16 residues. With 3 bases clipped from V and 12 bases from J, the junction kept 11 bases outside the gene matches. The CDR3 protein is CASSDWTSGRVAHQYF. CDR3 sequence (DNA): TGTGCCAGCAGTGATTGGACTAGCGGGAGAGTCGCTCATCAGTACTTC.

This clonotype is judged medium-sized. The genes are TRBV6-1 and TRBJ1-1; D is undetermined. This CDR3 comprises 13 residues. V was trimmed by 3 bases and J by 11 bases, leaving 16 bases between them. CDR1 is MNHNS, CDR2 SASEGT, per germline. CDR3 sequence reads: CASSDGYVNPAFF. The CDR3 DNA sequence: TGTGCCAGCAGTGACGGTTACGTGAATCCGGCTTTCTTT.

V and J are TRBV6-1 and TRBJ2-5, with unresolved D. Germline CDR1 and CDR2: MNHNS and SASEGT. V lost 7 bases to trimming and J lost 5 bases, with 8 bases between them. The CDR3 has 11 amino acids. The CDR3 spells CASNLGETQYF. As DNA, the CDR3 is TGTGCCAGCAACCTTGGGGAGACCCAGTACTTC.

This clonotype was seen at least ten times. The chain joins TRBV14 to TRBJ1-6; weak D call: TRBD1 (5 bases). This CDR3 has 16 amino acids. V lost 4 bases to trimming and J lost 3 bases, with 13 bases between them. The germline V gene encodes CDR1 SGHDN and CDR2 FVKESK. Here the CDR3 reads CASSPDGTVYNSPLHF. DNA of the CDR3: TGTGCCAGCAGCCCAGACGGGACGGTCTATAATTCACCCCTCCACTTT.

The J gene is TRBJ1-1, the V gene TRBV20-1, with D perhaps matching TRBD1 (5 bases). V gave up 3 bases and J gave up 7 bases, with 12 bases separating them. Germline CDR1 reads DFQATT; CDR2 reads SNEGSKA (reference sequence). The CDR3 spans 12 residues. The DNA of the CDR3 is TGCAGTGCTAGCCGGGACGCTGGTGAAGCTTTCTTT. Translated, it gives CSASRDAGEAFF.